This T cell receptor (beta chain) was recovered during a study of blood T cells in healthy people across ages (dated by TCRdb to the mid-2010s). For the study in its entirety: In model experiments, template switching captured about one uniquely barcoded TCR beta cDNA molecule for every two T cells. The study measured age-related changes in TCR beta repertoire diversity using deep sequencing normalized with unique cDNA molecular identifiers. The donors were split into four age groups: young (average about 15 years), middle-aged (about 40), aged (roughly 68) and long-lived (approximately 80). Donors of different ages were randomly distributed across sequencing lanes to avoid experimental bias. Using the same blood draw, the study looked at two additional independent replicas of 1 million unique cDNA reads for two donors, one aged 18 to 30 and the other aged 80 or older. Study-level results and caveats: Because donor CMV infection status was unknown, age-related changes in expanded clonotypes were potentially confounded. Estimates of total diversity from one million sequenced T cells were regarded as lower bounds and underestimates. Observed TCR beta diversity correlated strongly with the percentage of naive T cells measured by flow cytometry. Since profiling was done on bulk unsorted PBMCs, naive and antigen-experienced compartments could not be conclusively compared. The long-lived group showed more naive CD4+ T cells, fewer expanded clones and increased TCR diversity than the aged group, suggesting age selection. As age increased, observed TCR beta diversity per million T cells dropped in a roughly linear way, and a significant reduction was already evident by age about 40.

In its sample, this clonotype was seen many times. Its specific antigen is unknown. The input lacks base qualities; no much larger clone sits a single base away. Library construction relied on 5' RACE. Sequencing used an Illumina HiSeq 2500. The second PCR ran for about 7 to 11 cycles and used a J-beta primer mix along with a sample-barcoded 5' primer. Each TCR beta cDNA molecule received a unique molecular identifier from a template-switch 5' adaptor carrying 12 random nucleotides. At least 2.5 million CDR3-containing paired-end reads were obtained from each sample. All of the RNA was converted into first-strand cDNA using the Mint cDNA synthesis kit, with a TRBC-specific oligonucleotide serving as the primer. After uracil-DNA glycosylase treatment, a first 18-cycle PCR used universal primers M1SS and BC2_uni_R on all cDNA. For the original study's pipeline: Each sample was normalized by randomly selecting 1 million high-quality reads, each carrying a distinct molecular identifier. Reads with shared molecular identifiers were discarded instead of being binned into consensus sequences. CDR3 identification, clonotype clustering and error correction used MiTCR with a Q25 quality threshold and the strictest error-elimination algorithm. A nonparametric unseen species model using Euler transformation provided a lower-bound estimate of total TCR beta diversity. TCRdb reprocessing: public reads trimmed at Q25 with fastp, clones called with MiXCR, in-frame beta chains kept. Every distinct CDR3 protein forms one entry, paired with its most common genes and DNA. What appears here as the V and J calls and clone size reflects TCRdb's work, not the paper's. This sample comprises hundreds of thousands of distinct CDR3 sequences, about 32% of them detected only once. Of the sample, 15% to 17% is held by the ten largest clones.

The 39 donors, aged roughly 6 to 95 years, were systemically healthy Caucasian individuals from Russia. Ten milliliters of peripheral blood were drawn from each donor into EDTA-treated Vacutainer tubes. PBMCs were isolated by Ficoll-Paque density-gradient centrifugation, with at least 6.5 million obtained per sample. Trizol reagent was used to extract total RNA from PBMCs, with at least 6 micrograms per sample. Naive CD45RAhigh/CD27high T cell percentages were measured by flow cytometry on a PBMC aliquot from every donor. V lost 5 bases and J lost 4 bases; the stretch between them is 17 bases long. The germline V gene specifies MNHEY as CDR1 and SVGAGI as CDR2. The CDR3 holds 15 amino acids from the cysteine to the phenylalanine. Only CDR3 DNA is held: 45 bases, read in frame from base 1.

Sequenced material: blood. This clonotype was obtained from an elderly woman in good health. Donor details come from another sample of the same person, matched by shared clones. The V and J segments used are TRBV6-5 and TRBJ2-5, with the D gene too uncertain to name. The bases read TGTGCCAGCAGTCTCAGTGACCGATCCCCAGAGACCCAGTACTTC. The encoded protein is CASSLSDRSPETQYF.